The 21 T cell receptor beta chains presented below share a single source sample, sequenced in a study of technical replicates of blood from a handful of donors. Measured with immunoSEQ multiplex PCR; TCRdb has only the in-frame clones, and not every one. The table includes tens of thousands of clones, around 97% detected once. Sequencing input: T cells isolated from PBMCs. These receptors were obtained from a human donor in good health.

The CDR3 nucleotides are TGTGCCAGCAGCGAGGAGACAGCCCCTAACTATGGCTACACCTTC. Its translation: CASSEETAPNYGYTF. The chain has TRBV7-2 and TRBJ1-2; D perhaps matches TRBD1 (5 bases). CDR3 length equals 15 residues. Germline V gene lookup returns CDR1 SGHTA and CDR2 FQGNSA. The germline V and J ends were trimmed by 5 bases and 0 bases, with 13 bases remaining between them.

The rearrangement uses TRBV9 and TRBJ2-3, with D possibly being TRBD2 (7 bases). The germline V gene has CDR1 SGDLS and CDR2 YYNGEE. CDR3 length: 15 amino acids. Trimming removed 4 bases at V and 5 bases at J, with 17 bases between. The CDR3 here is CASSSEGGVIDTQYF. The CDR3, as DNA: TGTGCCAGCAGCTCGGAGGGGGGGGTAATAGATACGCAGTATTTT.

V gene TRBV5-4 combines with J gene TRBJ2-1; 10 bases map to TRBD2. The trim removed 5 bases at V and 9 bases at J, leaving 8 bases unmatched. The CDR3 is 14 amino acids. Per germline, CDR1 SGHNT and CDR2 YYREEE (reference sequence). The CDR3 nucleotides read TGTGCCAGCAGAACAGCGGGAGGGCCTTTTGAGCAGTTCTTC. It yields the protein CASRTAGGPFEQFF.

This clone was observed a single time. V and J are TRBV9 and TRBJ2-7, with 8 bases aligning to TRBD2. The CDR3 runs 16 residues. Germline loops: CDR1 SGDLS, CDR2 YYNGEE. Trimming cost V 0 bases and J 3 bases; bases outside gene matches: 8. CDR3 DNA: TGTGCCAGCAGCGTAGCCGGACTAGCAGAAATCTACGAGCAGTACTTC. It yields the protein CASSVAGLAEIYEQYF.

The chain recombines TRBV7-6 with TRBJ2-3; 10 bases are a match to TRBD2. Germline CDR1 is SGHVS and CDR2 is FNYEAQ. V lost 3 bases to trimming and J lost 3 bases; unmatched junction nucleotides: 6. The CDR3 is made up of 16 amino acids. CDR3 coding DNA: TGTGCCAGCAGCTTTTCCGGACTAGCGGTAACAGATACGCAGTATTTT. Protein sequence: CASSFSGLAVTDTQYF.

DNA of the CDR3: TGTGCCAGCAGCTGGAGCGGGAGCACAGATACGCAGTATTTT. Translation: CASSWSGSTDTQYF. The chain has TRBV7-9 and TRBJ2-3, with D maybe TRBD2 (6 bases). Germline CDR1 reads SEHNR; CDR2 reads FQNEAQ (reference sequence). This CDR3 is 14 amino acids long. V was shortened by 4 bases and J by 0 bases, with 8 bases between the two germline ends.

CDR3 sequence reads: CSVGGLVDTQYF. The CDR3 bases are TGCAGCGTTGGGGGGCTGGTAGATACGCAGTATTTT. The V call is TRBV29-1, the J call TRBJ2-3, with TRBD1 as a possible D gene (6 bases). Germline V gives CDR1 SQVTM, CDR2 ANQGSEA. The ends were cut back, 4 bases at V and 5 bases at J, with 10 bases in the middle. This CDR3 spans 12 amino acids.

The chain links TRBV28 to TRBJ2-7, with TRBD2 matching over 7 bases. The junction had 10 bases not matched to a gene; V was cut back by 3 bases and J by 8 bases. Germline V lookup: CDR1 MDHEN, CDR2 SYDVKM. The CDR3 extends over 14 amino acids. CDR3 loop: CASSFEGGRLKQYF. The CDR3 DNA reads TGTGCCAGCAGTTTTGAGGGCGGGAGATTGAAGCAGTACTTC.

The rearrangement joins TRBV27 to TRBJ1-5, with 7 nucleotides matching TRBD1. This CDR3 spans 16 amino acids. J was trimmed by 0 bases and V by 6 bases; bases with no gene match: 8. CDR1 is MNHEY and CDR2 is SMNVEV in the germline V gene (reference sequence). This CDR3 reads CASRSQGTLSNQPQHF. In DNA, the CDR3 is TGTGCCAGCAGGTCACAGGGGACCCTTAGCAATCAGCCCCAGCATTTT.

This chain links TRBV7-9 with TRBJ1-2, with D maybe TRBD1 (6 bases). This CDR3 spans 13 amino acids. Germline V gives CDR1 SEHNR, CDR2 FQNEAQ (reference sequence). With 5 bases removed from V and 8 bases from J, the gap between germline ends came to 15 bases. CDR3 sequence reads: CASSADSGGGYTF. CDR3 sequence (DNA): TGTGCCAGCAGCGCGGACAGCGGGGGGGGCTACACCTTC.

This clone was counted once. The chain recombines TRBV5-1 with TRBJ2-7; D remains ambiguous. This CDR3 has 14 residues. The germline V gene encodes CDR1 SGHRS and CDR2 YFSETQ. The V and J ends lost 9 bases and 2 bases respectively, with 18 bases between them. DNA for the CDR3: TGCGCCATTTCCGACACCGCCCCAGCCTACGAGCAGTACTTC. This encodes CAISDTAPAYEQYF.

The CDR3 here is CASSLVSTREGLRDNEQFF. CDR3 sequence (DNA): TGTGCCAGCAGCTTAGTATCTACGCGGGAGGGCCTGAGAGACAATGAGCAGTTCTTC. This chain links TRBV7-9 with TRBJ2-1, with TRBD2 matching 9 bases. CDR1 is SEHNR, CDR2 FQNEAQ, per germline (reference sequence). The trim removed 1 base at V and 5 bases at J, leaving 15 bases unmatched. The CDR3 is 19 residues long. Full variable domain (remainder filled in from reference TRBV7-9 and TRBJ2-1): DTGVSQNPRHKITKRGQNVTFRCDPISEHNRLYWYRQTLGQGPEFLTYFQNEAQLEKSRLLSDRFSAERPKGSFSTLEIQRTEQGDSAMYLCASSLVSTREGLRDNEQFFGPGTRLTVL.

This clone was seen only once. The V and J genes are TRBV7-9 and TRBJ1-1, with a tentative D call TRBD1 (5 bases). V was cut by 5 bases and J by 0 bases, with 16 bases left in between. Germline lookup yields CDR1 SEHNR and CDR2 FQNEAQ (reference sequence). The CDR3 is made up of 16 amino acids. CDR3 nucleotide sequence: TGTGCCAGCAGCCCCCTGAGGGGACTCCTGAACACTGAAGCTTTCTTT. Its translation: CASSPLRGLLNTEAFF.

J is TRBJ2-2 and V is TRBV27; the match to TRBD2 covers 12 bases. With V trimmed by 3 bases and J by 4 bases, 12 bases remained unmatched. CDR3 length equals 19 residues. Germline CDR1 and CDR2: MNHEY and SMNVEV (reference sequence). CDR3 in DNA: TGTGCCAGCAGTTTCCTTCTCCTAGCGGGGGGGCGCGGCACCGGGGAGCTGTTTTTT. It codes for CASSFLLLAGGRGTGELFF.

This chain links TRBV15 with TRBJ2-7; 7 nucleotides line up with TRBD1. The CDR3 is 14 amino acids. CDR1 LNHNV and CDR2 YYDKDF come from the germline V gene (reference sequence). With 6 bases clipped from V and 3 bases from J, the junction kept 8 bases outside the gene matches. CDR3 region: CATRPARGIYEQYF. The CDR3 region has the DNA TGTGCCACCAGACCCGCCAGGGGGATCTACGAGCAGTACTTC.

This clone has just one count. This rearrangement joins TRBV4-1 to TRBJ2-3, with D maybe TRBD1 (6 bases). V was trimmed by 4 bases and J by 1 base, leaving 12 bases between them. This CDR3 contains 15 residues. Per germline, CDR1 MGHRA and CDR2 YSYEKL. The CDR3 DNA reads as TGCGCCAGCAGCCCTCAAGGGGGAGGCACAGATACGCAGTATTTT. Translation: CASSPQGGGTDTQYF.

J is TRBJ2-2 and V is TRBV7-9; D is ambiguous. Germline V gene data show CDR1 as SEHNR and CDR2 as FQNEAQ (reference sequence). The CDR3 is 17 residues long. V gave up 0 bases and J gave up 3 bases, with 14 bases separating them. The chain's CDR3 is CASSLAQWRGDTGELFF. DNA for the CDR3: TGTGCCAGCAGCTTAGCCCAGTGGCGAGGAGACACCGGGGAGCTGTTTTTT.

V gene TRBV5-1 combines with J gene TRBJ2-5, with 10 bases that match TRBD2. Germline V gene data show CDR1 as SGHRS and CDR2 as YFSETQ. The junction had 13 bases not matched to a gene; V was cut back by 0 bases and J by 5 bases. The CDR3 contains 18 residues. CDR3 DNA: TGCGCCAGCAGCTTGGGTTGGGCTAGCGGGAGTCGTCCGGAGACCCAGTACTTC. Its protein product is CASSLGWASGSRPETQYF.

The chain recombines TRBV11-2 with TRBJ2-3; D remains ambiguous. Germline values: CDR1 SGHAT, CDR2 FQNNGV. V lost 2 bases to trimming and J lost 0 bases, with 6 bases between them. This CDR3 contains 14 residues. The CDR3 nucleotides read TGTGCCAGCAGCTTATGGCTCAGCACAGATACGCAGTATTTT. Its protein is CASSLWLSTDTQYF.

This clone was picked up one time. The chain has TRBV9 and TRBJ1-1; D ambiguous. The V end lost 0 bases, the J end lost 2 bases, and 8 bases lay between the germline ends. Germline CDR1 is SGDLS and CDR2 is YYNGEE. The CDR3 has 14 amino acids. CDR3 nucleotide sequence: TGTGCCAGCAGCGTAGATACTATAAACACTGAAGCTTTCTTT. This codes for CASSVDTINTEAFF.

The rearrangement joins TRBV27 to TRBJ2-3, with 7 bases that match TRBD2. Germline values: CDR1 MNHEY, CDR2 SMNVEV (reference sequence). This CDR3 contains 16 residues. V was clipped by 5 bases and J by 0 bases; unmatched bases: 8. The CDR3 nucleotides read TGTGCCAGCAGTCCTCTCTGGCGGGAGAGCACAGATACGCAGTATTTT. Translating it yields CASSPLWRESTDTQYF.